Listed below are T cell receptor beta chains from one sample, sequenced in a study of shared clonotypes between healthy human individuals. The repertoire was sequenced with immunoSEQ multiplex PCR; TCRdb's copy has only in-frame clones and lacks some. This table has about 2,100,000 clones, roughly 91% appearing once. Sequenced material: naive CD8+ T cells from PBMCs. The receptors shown here come from a man aged 18-30 years in good health. Some clones in this sample may be carry-over from other donors' samples. Both conserved end residues are part of each CDR3. D genes are given only for firm matches. The size entry is marked missing in some rows and otherwise reads once, few, many or a size class.

D | J | size | V | CDR3 | DNA
- | TRBJ2-4 | - | TRBV4-1 | CASSLFRGKNIQYF | TGCGCCAGCAGCCTCTTTAGAGGGAAAAACATTCAGTACTTC
- | TRBJ2-7 | - | TRBV19 | CASSIRMGTASEQYF | TGTGCCAGTAGTATTAGAATGGGAACAGCCAGCGAGCAGTACTTC
- | TRBJ2-7 | - | TRBV10-3 | CAISDQGWYEQYF | TGTGCCATCAGTGACCAGGGGTGGTACGAGCAGTACTTC
- | TRBJ1-3 | - | TRBV16 | CASSPSKRNTIYF | TGTGCCAGCAGCCCATCAAAGAGAAACACCATATATTTT
TRBD1 | TRBJ2-7 | - | TRBV28 | CASVRQGLHEQYF | TGTGCCTCCGTCCGACAGGGGCTCCACGAGCAGTACTTC
TRBD2 | TRBJ2-7 | - | TRBV28 | CASSLFARFWTTLGEGYEQYF | TGTGCCAGCAGTTTATTCGCCCGCTTTTGGACGACCCTTGGGGAGGGTTACGAGCAGTACTTC
TRBD2 | TRBJ2-7 | - | TRBV2 | CASSDPLRRGSRREQYF | TGTGCCAGCAGTGACCCTCTTCGTCGCGGGAGCCGCCGCGAGCAGTACTTC
- | TRBJ1-1 | - | TRBV12-5 | CASGLVRQGMNTEAFF | TGTGCTAGTGGTTTGGTACGGCAGGGGATGAACACTGAAGCTTTCTTT
- | TRBJ2-3 | - | TRBV13 | CASSSRGWDTQYF | TGTGCCAGCAGCTCTCGGGGATGGGATACGCAGTATTTT
- | TRBJ2-7 | - | TRBV28 | CASSFGTGTLISYEQYF | TGTGCCAGCAGTTTTGGGACTGGGACACTCATCTCCTACGAGCAGTACTTC
- | TRBJ2-3 | - | TRBV27 | CASSFPKTDTQYF | TGTGCCAGCAGTTTCCCGAAGACAGATACGCAGTATTTT
- | TRBJ1-1 | - | TRBV28 | CASSFRAGMNTEAFF | TGTGCCAGCAGCTTCCGCGCAGGAATGAACACTGAAGCTTTCTTT
- | TRBJ2-2 | - | TRBV11-2 | CVSPANTGELFF | TGTGTCAGCCCGGCGAACACCGGGGAGCTGTTTTTT
TRBD2 | TRBJ2-3 | - | TRBV7-9 | CASSFGLAGITDTQYF | TGTGCCAGCAGTTTTGGACTAGCGGGAATCACAGATACGCAGTATTTT
- | TRBJ1-1 | - | TRBV7-9 | CASSLDTGSSTEAFF | TGTGCCAGCAGCTTAGACACGGGATCGAGCACTGAAGCTTTCTTT
TRBD2 | TRBJ2-1 | - | TRBV27 | CASSLSLLAGLNEQFF | TGTGCCAGCAGTTTATCACTACTAGCGGGATTGAATGAGCAGTTCTTC
- | TRBJ2-6 | - | TRBV7-9 | CASSLAAGSGANVLTF | TGTGCCAGCAGCTTAGCGGCGGGTTCTGGGGCCAACGTCCTGACTTTC
- | TRBJ2-7 | - | TRBV9 | CASSVGAPYEQYF | TGTGCCAGCAGCGTAGGGGCCCCCTACGAGCAGTACTTC
- | TRBJ1-2 | - | TRBV11-2 | CASSLGGPAAPNYGYTF | TGTGCCAGCAGCTTAGGTGGCCCTGCTGCGCCTAACTATGGCTACACCTTC
- | TRBJ1-2 | - | TRBV29-1 | CSVVTGTGYGYTF | TGCAGCGTTGTCACCGGGACGGGTTATGGCTACACCTTC
- | TRBJ2-1 | - | TRBV14 | CASSGLGGEQFF | TGTGCCAGCAGCGGCTTGGGCGGTGAGCAGTTCTTC
TRBD2 | TRBJ2-7 | - | TRBV4-1 | CASSWGLAGVNEQYF | TGCGCCAGCAGCTGGGGACTAGCGGGAGTTAACGAGCAGTACTTC
TRBD1 | TRBJ1-1 | - | TRBV29-1 | CSVRDRGTKEAFF | TGCAGCGTACGGGACAGGGGAACCAAAGAAGCTTTCTTT
- | TRBJ2-1 | - | TRBV15 | CATSRDLGGRERNEQFF | TGTGCCACCAGCAGAGATTTGGGGGGGCGGGAGCGCAATGAGCAGTTCTTC
- | TRBJ2-4 | - | TRBV6-5 | CASSYQGLRRNIQYF | TGTGCCAGCAGTTACCAGGGGTTGCGGCGAAACATTCAGTACTTC
TRBD1 | TRBJ2-7 | - | TRBV28 | CASSQNRDSSYEQYF | TGTGCCAGCAGCCAAAATCGGGACAGCTCCTACGAGCAGTACTTC
- | TRBJ2-3 | - | TRBV9 | CASSVASTDSTDTQYF | TGTGCCAGCAGCGTAGCTTCAACAGATTCGACAGATACGCAGTATTTT
- | TRBJ2-1 | - | TRBV28 | CASSFAGAREQFF | TGTGCCAGCAGTTTTGCGGGGGCGCGCGAGCAGTTCTTC
- | TRBJ2-7 | - | TRBV5-5 | CASSLGFETGEQYF | TGTGCCAGCAGCTTGGGCTTTGAAACCGGGGAGCAGTACTTC
- | TRBJ1-4 | - | TRBV19 | CASSIIHRTFATNEKLFF | TGTGCCAGTAGTATTATACACAGAACTTTTGCAACTAATGAAAAACTGTTTTTT
TRBD1 | TRBJ1-6 | - | TRBV28 | CASTFGTGGSPLHF | TGTGCCAGCACCTTTGGGACAGGCGGGTCACCCCTCCACTTT
TRBD1 | TRBJ2-3 | - | TRBV19 | CASSSPRWTGGTDTQYF | TGTGCCAGTAGTAGCCCCCGATGGACAGGGGGCACAGATACGCAGTATTTT
- | TRBJ2-3 | - | TRBV7-9 | CASSLGVTDTQYF | TGTGCCAGCAGCTTAGGGGTTACAGATACGCAGTATTTT
TRBD1 | TRBJ2-1 | - | TRBV28 | CASRPTPGTGSLISYNEQFF | TGTGCCAGCAGGCCAACCCCGGGGACAGGGTCCCTTATCTCCTACAATGAGCAGTTCTTC
- | TRBJ2-7 | - | TRBV2 | CASRKIGTQDYEQYF | TGTGCCAGCAGGAAAATCGGGACCCAGGACTACGAGCAGTACTTC
TRBD2 | TRBJ2-1 | once | TRBV2 | CASSRGTSGIYNEQFF | TGTGCCAGCAGTAGGGGGACTAGCGGGATTTACAATGAGCAGTTCTTC
- | TRBJ1-2 | once | TRBV29-1 | CSVFDGRHNYGYTF | TGCAGCGTTTTCGACGGACGGCATAACTATGGCTACACCTTC
TRBD1 | TRBJ1-1 | once | TRBV28 | CASSFRTGGATEAFF | TGTGCCAGCAGTTTCCGTACAGGGGGGGCCACTGAAGCTTTCTTT
- | TRBJ2-7 | - | TRBV27 | CASTRIGQRGSEQYF | TGTGCCAGCACCAGAATCGGACAAAGAGGTTCCGAGCAGTACTTC
- | TRBJ1-1 | - | TRBV7-9 | CASSLIDSRRTEAFF | TGTGCCAGCAGCTTAATCGACAGTAGGCGGACTGAAGCTTTCTTT
TRBD2 | TRBJ2-5 | - | TRBV28 | CASSFPYSGSFQETQYF | TGTGCCAGCAGTTTTCCCTACAGCGGGAGTTTCCAAGAGACCCAGTACTTC
TRBD2 | TRBJ2-3 | - | TRBV11-1 | CASKPGLAGPASTDTQYF | TGTGCCAGCAAACCGGGACTAGCGGGACCAGCTAGCACAGATACGCAGTATTTT
- | TRBJ2-7 | once | TRBV7-2 | CASSVKQGFEQYF | TGTGCCAGCAGCGTGAAACAGGGTTTTGAGCAGTACTTC
TRBD1 | TRBJ2-7 | - | TRBV7-2 | CASSPKGQGGNEQYF | TGTGCCAGCAGCCCGAAGGGACAGGGGGGCAACGAGCAGTACTTC
- | TRBJ2-7 | - | TRBV4-3 | CASSQGGGDEQYF | TGCGCCAGCAGCCAAGGCGGAGGGGACGAGCAGTACTTC
TRBD1 | TRBJ2-5 | once | TRBV2 | CASSDVETGYQETQYF | TGTGCCAGCAGTGATGTAGAGACAGGGTACCAAGAGACCCAGTACTTC
- | TRBJ1-4 | - | TRBV14 | CASSQVGVSNEKLFF | TGTGCCAGCAGCCAAGTAGGGGTGTCTAATGAAAAACTGTTTTTT
- | TRBJ2-1 | - | TRBV28 | CASSSSNEQFF | TGTGCCAGCAGCTCGAGCAATGAGCAGTTCTTC
- | TRBJ2-7 | - | TRBV5-1 | CASTRDYEQYF | TGCGCCAGCACCAGGGACTACGAGCAGTACTTC
- | TRBJ2-7 | - | TRBV5-4 | CASSFEQVDEQYF | TGTGCCAGCAGCTTCGAGCAGGTCGACGAGCAGTACTTC
- | TRBJ2-7 | - | TRBV7-2 | CASSLAVAGGEQYF | TGTGCCAGCAGCTTAGCGGTAGCCGGGGGCGAGCAGTACTTC
TRBD1 | TRBJ2-1 | - | TRBV14 | CASSQRDRDYNEQFF | TGTGCCAGCAGCCAACGGGACAGGGACTACAATGAGCAGTTCTTC
- | TRBJ2-7 | - | TRBV2 | CASSEALGLEAYEQYF | TGTGCCAGCAGTGAAGCGCTTGGACTGGAGGCCTACGAGCAGTACTTC
TRBD1 | TRBJ2-1 | - | TRBV27 | CASSPYRGFHEQFF | TGTGCCAGCAGTCCATACAGGGGATTCCATGAGCAGTTCTTC
- | TRBJ2-7 | - | TRBV5-8 | CASSLGQGYHNEQYF | TGTGCCAGCAGCTTGGGGCAGGGGTACCATAACGAGCAGTACTTC
- | TRBJ1-2 | once | TRBV30 | CAWSLAGAGYGYTF | TGTGCCTGGAGTCTAGCGGGGGCGGGCTATGGCTACACCTTC
TRBD2 | TRBJ2-1 | - | TRBV9 | CASSVGGSGTKDEQFF | TGTGCCAGCAGCGTAGGGGGTAGCGGGACCAAGGATGAGCAGTTCTTC